This T cell receptor (beta chain) stems from a study of metastatic and nonmetastatic thyroid tumors (dated by TCRdb to about 2020). For the wider study: For patients with malignant and with benign thyroid disease, the researchers compared repertoires between peripheral blood samples and tumor or nodule tissue samples.

This clone is considered medium-sized (0.01 to 0.1%). The antigen it binds to is not known. The input lacks base qualities; no much larger clone sits a single base away. None of the patients had been given any treatment before thyroid surgery. The study retrospectively analysed patient clinical samples collected from the early 2010s to the late 2010s using T-cell receptor beta sequencing. Summary of the overall study and its limitations: In both blood and tumor samples, TCR beta diversity was reported to be significantly higher in malignant tumors than in benign nodules.

The library was built by means of PCR. Sequencing instrument: Illumina HiSeq 4000. High-throughput sequencing was used to profile the TCR beta-chain CDR3 region of every patient. On the authors' methods: CDR3 differences across clinicopathological groups were used to build a classifier for discriminating distant-metastatic papillary thyroid cancer patients. To measure repertoire diversity the researchers used the Shannon index, while the Morisita-Horn index served to gauge how similar the tumor and blood repertoires were. TCRdb handled the public reads itself, with Q25 trimming in fastp and clone calling in MiXCR, and kept productive beta chains. V and J calls and clone size were set by TCRdb, not the authors. In all, the sample holds under 30,000 clones, and more than 13% of those were seen once. Approximately 3.5% of the sample rests with the top ten. This receptor was obtained from a female donor with papillary thyroid cancer or a benign thyroid nodule (not recorded which). Some clones in this sample may be carry-over from other donors' samples. The sequencing input was blood.

The CDR3 region has the sequence CASIKDRANYGYTF. The DNA sequence is given as TGTGCCAGCATTAAAGACAGAGCTAACTATGGCTACACCTTC. The chain employs TRBV6-1 and TRBJ1-2; perhaps TRBD1 is the D gene, with 5 bases matching. The germline V gene encodes CDR1 MNHNS and CDR2 SASEGT. Deletion took 7 bases off V and 0 bases off J, with a span of 12 bases between the germline ends. Inclusive of the bounding cysteine and phenylalanine, the CDR3 is 14 residues long. Here the CDR3 DNA is all that survives: 42 bases in frame from base 1.